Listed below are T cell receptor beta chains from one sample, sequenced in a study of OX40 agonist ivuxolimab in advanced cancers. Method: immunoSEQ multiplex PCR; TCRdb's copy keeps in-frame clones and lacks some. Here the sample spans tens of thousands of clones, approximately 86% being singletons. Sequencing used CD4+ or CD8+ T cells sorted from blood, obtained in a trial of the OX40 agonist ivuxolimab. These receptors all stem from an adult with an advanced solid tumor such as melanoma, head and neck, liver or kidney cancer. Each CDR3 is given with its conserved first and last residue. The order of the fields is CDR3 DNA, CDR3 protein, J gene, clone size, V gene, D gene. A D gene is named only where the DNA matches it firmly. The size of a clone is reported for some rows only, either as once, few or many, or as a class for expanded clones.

TGTGCCAGCAGCGTAGGGGGAGAGGGGCCCCGTGAAGCTTTCTTT,CASSVGGEGPREAFF,TRBJ1-1,-,TRBV9,-
TGTGCCAGCAGTGAGCCGACCACCGGGGAGCTGTTTTTT,CASSEPTTGELFF,TRBJ2-2,-,TRBV2,-
TGTGCCAGCAGTTTGGGCCCCCCAAGGCCTGAGTACTTC,CASSLGPPRPEYF,TRBJ2-7,-,TRBV28,-
TGTGCCAGCAGCCCGCGGGGTGAGGTTTCCTACGAGCAGTACTTC,CASSPRGEVSYEQYF,TRBJ2-7,-,TRBV9,-
TGTGCCATCAGAGGGACTAGCGGGGACAATGAGCAGTTCTTC,CAIRGTSGDNEQFF,TRBJ2-1,-,TRBV2,TRBD2
TGTGCCAGCAGTTTATTCGGGAGCTACAATGAGCAGTTCTTC,CASSLFGSYNEQFF,TRBJ2-1,-,TRBV27,-
TGTGCCAGTAGTATAGGCCCAGATACGCAGTATTTT,CASSIGPDTQYF,TRBJ2-3,once,TRBV19,-
TGTGCCAGCAGCCAAGCCGGACTAGCCGGGGAGCTGTTTTTT,CASSQAGLAGELFF,TRBJ2-2,-,TRBV4-2,TRBD2
TGTGCCAGCGGGGCAGGGGGTGGGTATGGCTACACCTTC,CASGAGGGYGYTF,TRBJ1-2,-,TRBV6-1,TRBD1
TGTGCCAGCAGCCTAACCCGGACTAGCGGGACGTACAATGAGCAGTTCTTC,CASSLTRTSGTYNEQFF,TRBJ2-1,few,TRBV11-3,TRBD2
TGTGCCAGCAGCGCCGGGACAGGGGGGCGGGAGGTGGTGTATGAGCAGTTCTTC,CASSAGTGGREVVYEQFF,TRBJ2-1,-,TRBV7-9,TRBD1
TGTGCCAGCCATGGGGGGAGCTCCTACAATGAGCAGTTCTTC,CASHGGSSYNEQFF,TRBJ2-1,once,TRBV7-9,-
TGTGCCAGCAGCTTGGGGGGTTTCCGGACTGTTGATGAAAAACTGTTTTTT,CASSLGGFRTVDEKLFF,TRBJ1-4,-,TRBV5-6,-
TGTGCCAGTAGTCCGGTAACGATGGCAGAGAGGACTGAAGCTTTCTTT,CASSPVTMAERTEAFF,TRBJ1-1,-,TRBV19,-
TGTGCCAGCAGCTTAAGTCTAGCTGGGGAGCAGTTCTTC,CASSLSLAGEQFF,TRBJ2-1,-,TRBV7-3,-
TGTGCCAGTAGTATCTGGGAAGGGGCTGACAATCAGCCCCAGCATTTT,CASSIWEGADNQPQHF,TRBJ1-5,-,TRBV19,-
TGCGCCATTGAGCGCGGCTACGAGCAGTACTTC,CAIERGYEQYF,TRBJ2-7,-,TRBV10-2,-
TGCGCCAGCAGTGAAACGATCCTTACAGGGCCCAACACCGGGGAGCTGTTTTTT,CASSETILTGPNTGELFF,TRBJ2-2,-,TRBV10-1,-
TGCGCCAGCACCCAAAGTCATACTGAAGCTTTCTTT,CASTQSHTEAFF,TRBJ1-1,-,TRBV10-2,-
TGTGCCAGCAGTGAGGTCCTAGTCCCAGATACGCAGTATTTT,CASSEVLVPDTQYF,TRBJ2-3,-,TRBV2,-
TGTGCCAGCACCGGCTCCTCAGCGGCCACATACAATGAGCAGTTCTTC,CASTGSSAATYNEQFF,TRBJ2-1,-,TRBV9,-
TGTGCCAGCACCTTAACCGGGTACAGGGGATCCGACGAGCAGTACTTC,CASTLTGYRGSDEQYF,TRBJ2-7,-,TRBV11-2,TRBD1
TGCAGCGTTTCGGGACAGGACCTGGCCTACGAGCAGTACTTC,CSVSGQDLAYEQYF,TRBJ2-7,-,TRBV29-1,TRBD1
TGTGCCAGCAGTTTAGTTCCGTCCTGGGAGCAGTACTTC,CASSLVPSWEQYF,TRBJ2-7,once,TRBV27,-
TGTGCCAGCAGCTTAATCGGGGGGTTCCAAGAGACCCAGTACTTC,CASSLIGGFQETQYF,TRBJ2-5,-,TRBV7-3,TRBD2
TGCGCCAGCAGCACGGTTGGGGCTAATGAAAAACTGTTTTTT,CASSTVGANEKLFF,TRBJ1-4,-,TRBV4-1,-
TGCAGCTCGCGAAGCGGGAGTAGCTACGAGCAGTACTTC,CSSRSGSSYEQYF,TRBJ2-7,-,TRBV29-1,TRBD2
TGTGCCAGTAGTGACTACACTGAAGCTTTCTTT,CASSDYTEAFF,TRBJ1-1,few,TRBV19,-
TGTGCCAGCAGCCCCGGGCTAGCGGGAGACACAGATACGCAGTATTTT,CASSPGLAGDTDTQYF,TRBJ2-3,-,TRBV9,TRBD2
TGCGCCAGCAGCCACAGGGGGCGCATAGATCAGCCCCAGCATTTT,CASSHRGRIDQPQHF,TRBJ1-5,few,TRBV4-1,TRBD1
TGTGCCAGCAACGGTGTAGGGAAAGAGGGCAATGAGCAGTTCTTC,CASNGVGKEGNEQFF,TRBJ2-1,-,TRBV6-5,-
TGTGCCAGCAATCGGGGAAGCTCCTATAATTCACCCCTCCACTTT,CASNRGSSYNSPLHF,TRBJ1-6,-,TRBV27,-
TGCGCCAGCAGTGAAGACGGTTCCTACGAGCAGTACTTC,CASSEDGSYEQYF,TRBJ2-7,-,TRBV10-1,-
TGTGCCTCGCCTTGGGGGCTTAGAGCTGGGGAGCTGTTTTTT,CASPWGLRAGELFF,TRBJ2-2,-,TRBV30,-
TGTGCCAGTGGGGACTGGCGGGAGTACCGTGAGCAGTTCTTC,CASGDWREYREQFF,TRBJ2-1,-,TRBV19,TRBD2
TGTGCCAGCAGTGATGGGGTACCAACCTACGAGCAGTACTTC,CASSDGVPTYEQYF,TRBJ2-7,few,TRBV27,-
TGTGCCAGCAGCTACGGGACGGGCACCGGGGAGCTGTTTTTT,CASSYGTGTGELFF,TRBJ2-2,-,TRBV5-6,-
TGCGCCAGCAGCTTAGGACTAGCGGGGGACGAGCAGTACTTC,CASSLGLAGDEQYF,TRBJ2-7,-,TRBV4-1,TRBD2
TGTGCCAGCAGCGCAGGGGAGTTCGCCTACGAGCAGTACTTC,CASSAGEFAYEQYF,TRBJ2-7,-,TRBV6-6,-
TGTGCCAGCAGTTTATCAGGACGTAATGAGCAGTTCTTC,CASSLSGRNEQFF,TRBJ2-1,-,TRBV27,-
TGTGCCAGCAGCTCAGGTGATACCCCCTACAATGAGCAGTTCTTC,CASSSGDTPYNEQFF,TRBJ2-1,-,TRBV7-9,-